This T cell receptor (beta chain) was obtained from a study of T cells in narcolepsy. Only in-frame clones appear in the TCRdb table, and some are missing; sequencing was by immunoSEQ multiplex PCR. The sample holds roughly 23,000 clones, roughly four fifths seen once. This clone occurred once. Its matching antigen is unknown. Overall study results and limits: Comparing one patient's CSF and blood CD4+ clonotypes highlighted HCRT- and TRIB2-specific autoreactive clonotypes. Reportedly, autoreactive clonotypes were serially detected in patients' blood but not controls'.

Sequencing input: memory (CD45RA-) CD4+ T cells from blood. The sequence was obtained from a human donor in good health.

The CDR3 DNA follows: TGCGCCAGCAGCGGGGAATTATCCATCCCCGGCTACACCTTC. The encoded protein is CASSGELSIPGYTF. The chain carries TRBV5-1 and TRBJ1-2, with D hard to call. V shed 4 bases and J shed 8 bases, with 18 bases lying between them. The germline gives CDR1 SGHRS, CDR2 YFSETQ. This CDR3 region has 14 residues.